A selection of T cell receptor beta chains follows, all from one sample in a study of cytomegalovirus exposure and HLA in healthy donors. Generated by immunoSEQ multiplex PCR, the TCRdb table keeps only in-frame clones and is missing some. This table holds 130,000 to 150,000 clones, roughly 80% found once. The sample consisted of PBMCs. These receptors were taken from a woman between 45 and 65 years old in good health and CMV-seronegative. CDR3s include the opening cysteine and the closing phenylalanine or tryptophan. A D gene is named only where the DNA matches it firmly. Some rows mark clone size as missing; the rest say once, few, many or name a class of expanded clone.

V: TRBV5-1; size: NA; D: TRBD2; J: TRBJ2-3; DNA: TGCGCCAGCAGCTTGTTACTAGCGGGGGCCGCAGATACGCAGTATTTT; CDR3: CASSLLLAGAADTQYF
V: TRBV12-5; size: few; D: TRBD1; J: TRBJ2-3; DNA: TGTGCTAGTGCCTCCGGGGACAGGGGTGGAGATACGCAGTATTTT; CDR3: CASASGDRGGDTQYF
V: TRBV5-1; size: NA; D: TRBD2; J: TRBJ2-3; DNA: TGCGCCAGCAGCTTAGGACTAGCGGGGGGGTCAAGCACAGATACGCAGTATTTT; CDR3: CASSLGLAGGSSTDTQYF
V: TRBV7-8; size: NA; D: TRBD2; J: TRBJ2-3; DNA: TGTGCCAGCAGCTTAGCTAGCGGGGGGTACCCCGCTAGCACAGATACGCAGTATTTT; CDR3: CASSLASGGYPASTDTQYF
V: TRBV19; size: NA; D: NA; J: TRBJ1-3; DNA: TGTGCCAGTATCAGACAGGGAAACACCATATATTTT; CDR3: CASIRQGNTIYF
V: TRBV6-6; size: NA; D: NA; J: TRBJ2-7; DNA: TGTGCCAGCAACCGGGACTACGAGCAGTACTTC; CDR3: CASNRDYEQYF
V: TRBV6-5; size: NA; D: NA; J: TRBJ1-2; DNA: TGTGCCAGCAGACCCCCGGCGGGCTATGGCTACACCTTC; CDR3: CASRPPAGYGYTF
V: TRBV7-8; size: NA; D: NA; J: TRBJ1-2; DNA: TGTGCCAGCAGCTCCGCGGCGGGCTATGGCTACACCTTC; CDR3: CASSSAAGYGYTF
V: TRBV30; size: NA; D: TRBD1; J: TRBJ1-1; DNA: TGTGCCTGGAGGGACCGGACAGGTGCGAACACTGAAGCTTTCTTT; CDR3: CAWRDRTGANTEAFF
V: TRBV27; size: NA; D: NA; J: TRBJ2-1; DNA: TGTGCCAGCAGTTCACCTTCGACGGACATCGACAATGAGCAGTTCTTC; CDR3: CASSSPSTDIDNEQFF
V: TRBV5-4; size: few; D: TRBD1; J: TRBJ2-3; DNA: TGTGCCAGCAGCTTACAGGGGGATAGTGGTGCAGATACGCAGTATTTT; CDR3: CASSLQGDSGADTQYF
V: TRBV7-2; size: few; D: NA; J: TRBJ1-4; DNA: TGTGCCAGCAGCTTAACAGCCAGGAAGGAAAAACTGTTTTTT; CDR3: CASSLTARKEKLFF
V: TRBV7-2; size: NA; D: NA; J: TRBJ1-2; DNA: TGTGCCAGCAGCTTAGCGGGTACAGGGCAAGGCTACACCTTC; CDR3: CASSLAGTGQGYTF
V: TRBV7-9; size: NA; D: NA; J: TRBJ2-1; DNA: TGTGCCAGCAGCTTAAGGGGGAAAAGTGGCGGGCGATACAATGAGCAGTTCTTC; CDR3: CASSLRGKSGGRYNEQFF
V: TRBV18; size: NA; D: NA; J: TRBJ1-1; DNA: TGTGCCAGCTCACCGGCCAGGGTAATCGACACTGAAGCTTTCTTT; CDR3: CASSPARVIDTEAFF
V: TRBV5-4; size: NA; D: TRBD1; J: TRBJ2-2; DNA: TGTGCCAGCAGCTCGCACAGGGGGCGGGACACCGGGGAGCTGTTTTTT; CDR3: CASSSHRGRDTGELFF
V: TRBV30; size: NA; D: TRBD2; J: TRBJ2-3; DNA: TGTGCCTGGAGTGTCTCCGGGGGGGCCGGAGATACGCAGTATTTT; CDR3: CAWSVSGGAGDTQYF
V: TRBV7-9; size: NA; D: NA; J: TRBJ2-7; DNA: TGTGCCAGCAGCCCCCAGACTAGCTCCTACGAGCAGTACTTC; CDR3: CASSPQTSSYEQYF
V: TRBV6-5; size: once; D: TRBD1; J: TRBJ1-2; DNA: TGTGCCAGCAGTAGCTGGACAGGGGGAGGTGGCTACACCTTC; CDR3: CASSSWTGGGGYTF
V: TRBV2; size: once; D: NA; J: TRBJ2-7; DNA: TGTGCCAGCAGCGATCCGGGGGACTCCTACGAGCAGTACTTC; CDR3: CASSDPGDSYEQYF